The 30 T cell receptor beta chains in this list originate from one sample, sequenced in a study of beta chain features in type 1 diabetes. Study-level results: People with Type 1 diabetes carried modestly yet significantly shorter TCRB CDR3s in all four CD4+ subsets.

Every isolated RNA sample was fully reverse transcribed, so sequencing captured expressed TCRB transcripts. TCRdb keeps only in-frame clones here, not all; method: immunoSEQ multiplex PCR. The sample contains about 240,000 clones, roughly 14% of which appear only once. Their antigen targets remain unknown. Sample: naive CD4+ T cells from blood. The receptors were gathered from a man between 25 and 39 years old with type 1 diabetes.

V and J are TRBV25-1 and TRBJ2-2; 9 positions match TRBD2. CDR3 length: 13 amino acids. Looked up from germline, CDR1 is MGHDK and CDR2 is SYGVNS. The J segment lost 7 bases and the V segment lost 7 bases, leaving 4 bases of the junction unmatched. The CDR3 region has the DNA TGTGCCAGCAAGCGGGGGGAGGTCGGGGAGCTGTTTTTT. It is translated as CASKRGEVGELFF.

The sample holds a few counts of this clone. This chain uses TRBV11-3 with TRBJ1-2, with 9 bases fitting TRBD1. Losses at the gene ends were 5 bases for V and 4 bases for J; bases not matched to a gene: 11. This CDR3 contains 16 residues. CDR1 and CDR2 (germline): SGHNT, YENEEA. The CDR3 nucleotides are TGTGCCAGCAGCCCGGCCGGGACAGGGTCTTTCTATGGCTACACCTTC. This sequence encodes CASSPAGTGSFYGYTF.

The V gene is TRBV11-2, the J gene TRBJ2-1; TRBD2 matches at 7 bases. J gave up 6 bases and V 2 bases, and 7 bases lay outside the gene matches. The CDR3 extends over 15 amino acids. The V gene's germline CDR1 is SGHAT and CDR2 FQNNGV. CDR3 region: CASSLSGLQLNEQFF. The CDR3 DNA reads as TGTGCCAGCAGCTTATCGGGACTACAACTCAATGAGCAGTTCTTC.

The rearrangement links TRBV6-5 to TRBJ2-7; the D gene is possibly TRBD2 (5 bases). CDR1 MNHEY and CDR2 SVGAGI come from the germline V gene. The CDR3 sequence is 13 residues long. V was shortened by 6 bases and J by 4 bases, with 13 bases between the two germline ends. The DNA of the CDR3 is TGTGCCAGCAGCCGGGGAGCCCCATACGAGCAGTACTTC. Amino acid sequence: CASSRGAPYEQYF.

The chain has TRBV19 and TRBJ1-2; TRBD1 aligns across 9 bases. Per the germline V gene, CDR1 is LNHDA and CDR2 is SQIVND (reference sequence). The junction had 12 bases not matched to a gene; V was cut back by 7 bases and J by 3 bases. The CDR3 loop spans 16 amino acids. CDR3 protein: CASIPRGTGRDYGYTF. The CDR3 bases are TGTGCCAGTATACCACGTGGGACAGGGAGAGACTATGGCTACACCTTC. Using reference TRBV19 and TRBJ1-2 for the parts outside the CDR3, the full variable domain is DGGITQSPKYLFRKEGQNVTLSCEQNLNHDAMYWYRQDPGQGLRLIYYSQIVNDFQKGDIAEGYSVSREKKESFPLTVTSAQKNPTAFYLCASIPRGTGRDYGYTFGSGTRLTVV.

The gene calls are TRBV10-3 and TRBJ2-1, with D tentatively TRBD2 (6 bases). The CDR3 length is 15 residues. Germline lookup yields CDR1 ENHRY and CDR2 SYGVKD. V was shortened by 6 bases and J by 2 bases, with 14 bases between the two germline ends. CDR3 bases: TGTGCCATCAGGGCCACGACTAGTACCTACAATGAGCAGTTCTTC. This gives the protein CAIRATTSTYNEQFF.

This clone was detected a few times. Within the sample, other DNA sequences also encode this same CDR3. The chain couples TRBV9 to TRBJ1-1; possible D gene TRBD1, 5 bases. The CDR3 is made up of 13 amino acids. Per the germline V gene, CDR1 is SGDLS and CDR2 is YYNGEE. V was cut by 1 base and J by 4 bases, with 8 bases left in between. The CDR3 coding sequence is TGTGCCAGCAGCGTATTGGGGGGCACTGAAGCTTTCTTT. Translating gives CASSVLGGTEAFF.

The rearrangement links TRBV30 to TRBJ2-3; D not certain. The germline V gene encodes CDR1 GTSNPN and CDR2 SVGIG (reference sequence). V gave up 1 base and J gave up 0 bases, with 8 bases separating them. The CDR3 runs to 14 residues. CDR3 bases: TGTGCCTGGAGTGGGGCAGTAAGCACAGATACGCAGTATTTT. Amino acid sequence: CAWSGAVSTDTQYF.

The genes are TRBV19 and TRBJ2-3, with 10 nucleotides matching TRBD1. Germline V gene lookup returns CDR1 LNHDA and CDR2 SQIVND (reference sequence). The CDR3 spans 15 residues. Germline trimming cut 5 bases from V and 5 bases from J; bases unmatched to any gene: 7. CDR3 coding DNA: TGTGCCAGTAGTGGGGGACAGGGGAGTGTAGATACGCAGTATTTT. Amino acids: CASSGGQGSVDTQYF.

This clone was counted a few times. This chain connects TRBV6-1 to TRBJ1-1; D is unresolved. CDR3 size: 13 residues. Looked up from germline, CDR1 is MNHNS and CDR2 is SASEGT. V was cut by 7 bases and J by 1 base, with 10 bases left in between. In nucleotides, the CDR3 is TGTGCCAGCATCGGGTACGAGAACACTGAAGCTTTCTTT. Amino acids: CASIGYENTEAFF.

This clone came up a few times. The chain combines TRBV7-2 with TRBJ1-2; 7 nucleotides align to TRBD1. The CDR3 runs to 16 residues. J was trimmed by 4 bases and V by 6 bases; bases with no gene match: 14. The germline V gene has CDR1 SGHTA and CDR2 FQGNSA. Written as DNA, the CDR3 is TGTGCCAGCAGTCACCCGGGACAGACTTATCCCTATGGCTACACCTTC. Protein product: CASSHPGQTYPYGYTF.

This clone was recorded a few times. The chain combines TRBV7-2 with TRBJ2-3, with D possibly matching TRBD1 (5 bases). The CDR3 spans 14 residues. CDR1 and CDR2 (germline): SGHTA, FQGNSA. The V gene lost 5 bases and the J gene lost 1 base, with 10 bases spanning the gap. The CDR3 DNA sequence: TGTGCCAGCAGCCCAGGGATACGCACAGATACGCAGTATTTT. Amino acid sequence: CASSPGIRTDTQYF. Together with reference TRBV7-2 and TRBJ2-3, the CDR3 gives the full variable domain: GAGVSQSPSNKVTEKGKDVELRCDPISGHTALYWYRQSLGQGLEFLIYFQGNSAPDKSGLPSDRFSAERTGGSVSTLTIQRTQQEDSAVYLCASSPGIRTDTQYFGPGTRLTVL.

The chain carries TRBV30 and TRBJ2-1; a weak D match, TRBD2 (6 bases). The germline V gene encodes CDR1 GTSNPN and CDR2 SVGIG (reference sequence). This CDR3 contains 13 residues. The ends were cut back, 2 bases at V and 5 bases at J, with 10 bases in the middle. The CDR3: CAWSLDYNNEQFF. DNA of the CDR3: TGTGCCTGGAGTCTGGACTACAACAATGAGCAGTTCTTC.

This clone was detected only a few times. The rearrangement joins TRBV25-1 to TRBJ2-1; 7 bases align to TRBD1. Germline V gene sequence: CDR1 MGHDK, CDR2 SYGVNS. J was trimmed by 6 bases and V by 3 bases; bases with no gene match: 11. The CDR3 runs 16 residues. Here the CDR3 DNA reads TGTGCCAGCAGTGATCAGGGGGTGGCCAGGGGCAATGAGCAGTTCTTC. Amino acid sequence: CASSDQGVARGNEQFF.

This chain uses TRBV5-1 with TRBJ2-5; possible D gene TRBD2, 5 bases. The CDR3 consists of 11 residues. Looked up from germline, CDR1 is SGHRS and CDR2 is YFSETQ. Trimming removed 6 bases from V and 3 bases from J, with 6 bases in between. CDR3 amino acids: CASKGEETQYF. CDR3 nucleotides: TGCGCCAGCAAGGGAGAAGAGACCCAGTACTTC.

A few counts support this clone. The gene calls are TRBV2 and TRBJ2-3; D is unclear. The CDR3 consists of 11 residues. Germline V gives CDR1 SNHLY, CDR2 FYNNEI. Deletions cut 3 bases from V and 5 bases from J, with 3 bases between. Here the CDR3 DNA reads TGTGCCAGCAGTGATCAAGATACGCAGTATTTT. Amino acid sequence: CASSDQDTQYF.

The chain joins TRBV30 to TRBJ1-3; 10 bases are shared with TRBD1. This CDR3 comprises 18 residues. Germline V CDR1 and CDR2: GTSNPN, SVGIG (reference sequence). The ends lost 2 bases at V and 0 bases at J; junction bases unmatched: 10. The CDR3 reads CAWSYPGTGVFSGNTIYF. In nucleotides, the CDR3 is TGTGCCTGGAGTTACCCCGGGACAGGGGTTTTCTCTGGAAACACCATATATTTT.

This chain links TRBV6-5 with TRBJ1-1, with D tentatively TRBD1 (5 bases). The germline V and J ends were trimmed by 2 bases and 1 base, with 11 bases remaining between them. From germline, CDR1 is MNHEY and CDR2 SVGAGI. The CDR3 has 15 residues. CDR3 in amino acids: CASSYRTGGNTEAFF. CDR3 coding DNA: TGTGCCAGCAGTTACCGGACGGGGGGGAACACTGAAGCTTTCTTT.

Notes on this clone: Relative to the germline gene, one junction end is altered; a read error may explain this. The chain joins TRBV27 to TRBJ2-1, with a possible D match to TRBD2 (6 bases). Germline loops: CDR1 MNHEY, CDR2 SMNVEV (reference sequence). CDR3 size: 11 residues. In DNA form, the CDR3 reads TGTGCCAGCAGTGGCCCTGGGGGGAAGATCTTC. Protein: CASSGPGGKIF.

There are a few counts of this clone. CDR3 residues: CASGPRPGQTYF. The CDR3 DNA follows: TGTGCTAGTGGCCCTCGGCCGGGACAGACGTACTTC. The J gene is TRBJ2-7, the V gene TRBV12-5; TRBD1 matches 7 bases. The CDR3 contains 12 residues. V dropped 6 bases and J dropped 12; count of bases not matched to a gene: 11. Germline lookup yields CDR1 LGHNT and CDR2 FRNRAP.

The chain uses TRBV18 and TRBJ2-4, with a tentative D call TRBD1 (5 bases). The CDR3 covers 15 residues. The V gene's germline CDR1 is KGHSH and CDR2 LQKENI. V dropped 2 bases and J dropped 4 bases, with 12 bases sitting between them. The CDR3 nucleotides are TGTGCCAGCTCACCAGTGGCGCAGGGAAAAAACATTCAGTACTTC. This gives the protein CASSPVAQGKNIQYF. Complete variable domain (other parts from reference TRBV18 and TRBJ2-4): NAGVMQNPRHLVRRRGQEARLRCSPMKGHSHVYWYRQLPEEGLKFMVYLQKENIIDESGMPKERFSAEFPKEGPSILRIQQVVRGDSAAYFCASSPVAQGKNIQYFGAGTRLSVL.

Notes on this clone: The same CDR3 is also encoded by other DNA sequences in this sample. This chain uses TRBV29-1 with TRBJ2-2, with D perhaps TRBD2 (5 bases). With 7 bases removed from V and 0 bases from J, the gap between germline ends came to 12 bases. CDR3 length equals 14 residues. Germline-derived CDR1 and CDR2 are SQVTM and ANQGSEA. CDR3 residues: CSALRGANTGELFF. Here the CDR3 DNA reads TGCAGCGCACTCCGGGGTGCGAACACCGGGGAGCTGTTTTTT.

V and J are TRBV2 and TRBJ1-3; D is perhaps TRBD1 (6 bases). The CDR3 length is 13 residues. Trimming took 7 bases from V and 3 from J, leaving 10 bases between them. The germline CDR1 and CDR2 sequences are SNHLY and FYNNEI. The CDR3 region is CASTGAYGNTIYF. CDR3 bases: TGTGCCAGCACAGGGGCCTATGGAAACACCATATATTTT.

The CDR3 loop reads CASSKAGQGAGQPQHF. For the CDR3, the DNA is TGTGCCAGCAGCAAAGCTGGGCAGGGGGCAGGTCAGCCCCAGCATTTT. The chain recombines TRBV21-1 with TRBJ1-5; no check of the table's D call, TRBD1, against the DNA was made. TRBV21-1 is listed as a pseudogene. The CDR3 extends over 16 amino acids.

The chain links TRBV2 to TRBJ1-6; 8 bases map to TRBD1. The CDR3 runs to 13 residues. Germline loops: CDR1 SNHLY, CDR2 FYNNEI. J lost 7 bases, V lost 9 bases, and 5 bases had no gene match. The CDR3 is CARRQGLNSPLHF. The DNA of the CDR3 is TGTGCCAGACGACAGGGGTTGAATTCACCCCTCCACTTT.

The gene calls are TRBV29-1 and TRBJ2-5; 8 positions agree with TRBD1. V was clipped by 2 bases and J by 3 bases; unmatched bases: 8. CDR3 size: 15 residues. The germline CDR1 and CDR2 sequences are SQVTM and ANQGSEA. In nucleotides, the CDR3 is TGCAGCGTTGAAAGCGGCCAGGGGGCCGAAGAGACCCAGTACTTC. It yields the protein CSVESGQGAEETQYF.

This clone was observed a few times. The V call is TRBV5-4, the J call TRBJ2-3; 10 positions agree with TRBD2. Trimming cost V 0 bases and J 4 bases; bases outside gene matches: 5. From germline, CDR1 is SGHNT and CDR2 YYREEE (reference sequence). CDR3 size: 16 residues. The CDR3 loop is CASSLVLAGAADTQYF. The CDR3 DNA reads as TGTGCCAGCAGCTTGGTTCTAGCGGGAGCAGCAGATACGCAGTATTTT.

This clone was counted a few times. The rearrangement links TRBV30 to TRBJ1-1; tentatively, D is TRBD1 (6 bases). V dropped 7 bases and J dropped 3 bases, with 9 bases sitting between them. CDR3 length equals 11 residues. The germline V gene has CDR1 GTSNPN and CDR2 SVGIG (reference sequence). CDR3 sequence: CASQGYTEAFF. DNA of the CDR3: TGTGCCTCACAGGGATACACTGAAGCTTTCTTT.

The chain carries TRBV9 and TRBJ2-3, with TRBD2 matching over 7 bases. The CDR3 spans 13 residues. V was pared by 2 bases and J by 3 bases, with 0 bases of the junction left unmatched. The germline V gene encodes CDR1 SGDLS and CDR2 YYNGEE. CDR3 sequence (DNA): TGTGCCAGCAGCGTGGGGGGGACAGATACGCAGTATTTT. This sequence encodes CASSVGGTDTQYF.

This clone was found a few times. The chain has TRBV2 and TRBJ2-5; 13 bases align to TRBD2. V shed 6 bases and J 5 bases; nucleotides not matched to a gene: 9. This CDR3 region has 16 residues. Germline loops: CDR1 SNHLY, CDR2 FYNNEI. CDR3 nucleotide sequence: TGTGCCAGCAGCCGCGGGACTAGCGGGACCTGGGAGACCCAGTACTTC. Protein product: CASSRGTSGTWETQYF.